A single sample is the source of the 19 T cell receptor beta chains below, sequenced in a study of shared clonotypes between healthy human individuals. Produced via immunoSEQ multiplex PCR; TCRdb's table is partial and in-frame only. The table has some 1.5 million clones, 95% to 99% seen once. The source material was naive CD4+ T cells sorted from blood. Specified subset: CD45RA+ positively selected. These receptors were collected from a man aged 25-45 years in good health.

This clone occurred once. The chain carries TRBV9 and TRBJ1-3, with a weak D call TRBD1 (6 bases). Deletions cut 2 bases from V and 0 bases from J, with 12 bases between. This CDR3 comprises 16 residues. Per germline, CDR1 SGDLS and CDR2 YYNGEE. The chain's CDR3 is CASSVRTDLSGNTIYF. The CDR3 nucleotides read TGTGCCAGCAGCGTTCGGACAGACCTCTCTGGAAACACCATATATTTT.

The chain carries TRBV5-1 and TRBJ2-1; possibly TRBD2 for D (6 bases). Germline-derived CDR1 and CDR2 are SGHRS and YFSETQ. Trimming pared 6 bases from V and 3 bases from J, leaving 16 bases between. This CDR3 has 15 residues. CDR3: CASTLIGGLYNEQFF. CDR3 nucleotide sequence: TGCGCCAGCACCCTAATCGGGGGACTCTACAATGAGCAGTTCTTC. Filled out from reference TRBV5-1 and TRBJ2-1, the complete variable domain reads KAGVTQTPRYLIKTRGQQVTLSCSPISGHRSVSWYQQTPGQGLQFLFEYFSETQRNKGNFPGRFSGRQFSNSRSEMNVSTLELGDSALYLCASTLIGGLYNEQFFGPGTRLTVL.

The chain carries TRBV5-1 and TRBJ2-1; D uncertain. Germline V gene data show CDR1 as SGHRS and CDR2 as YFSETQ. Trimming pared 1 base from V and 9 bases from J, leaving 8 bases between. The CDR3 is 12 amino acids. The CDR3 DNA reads TGCGCCAGCAGCTTGTCGTCGCGTGAGCAGTTCTTC. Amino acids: CASSLSSREQFF.

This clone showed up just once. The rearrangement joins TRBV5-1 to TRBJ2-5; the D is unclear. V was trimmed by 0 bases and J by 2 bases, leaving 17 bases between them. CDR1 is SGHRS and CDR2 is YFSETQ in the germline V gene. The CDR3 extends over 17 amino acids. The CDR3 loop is CASSLAPAGYGQETQYF. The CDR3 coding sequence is TGCGCCAGCAGCTTGGCCCCGGCTGGTTACGGACAAGAGACCCAGTACTTC. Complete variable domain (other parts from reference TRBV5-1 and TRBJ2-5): KAGVTQTPRYLIKTRGQQVTLSCSPISGHRSVSWYQQTPGQGLQFLFEYFSETQRNKGNFPGRFSGRQFSNSRSEMNVSTLELGDSALYLCASSLAPAGYGQETQYFGPGTRLLVL.

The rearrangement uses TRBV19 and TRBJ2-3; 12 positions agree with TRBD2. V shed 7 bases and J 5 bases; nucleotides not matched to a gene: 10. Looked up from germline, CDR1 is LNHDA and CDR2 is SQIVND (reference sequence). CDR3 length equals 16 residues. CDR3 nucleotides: TGTGCCAGTACCATAGGACTAGCGGGATTGGGAGATACGCAGTATTTT. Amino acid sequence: CASTIGLAGLGDTQYF.

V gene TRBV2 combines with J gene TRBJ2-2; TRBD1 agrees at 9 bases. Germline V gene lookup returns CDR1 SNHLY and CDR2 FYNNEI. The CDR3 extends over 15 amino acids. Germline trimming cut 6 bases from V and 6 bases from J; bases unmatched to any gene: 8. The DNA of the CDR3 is TGTGCCAGCAGGACAGGGGGGACAAGGTCCGGGGAGCTGTTTTTT. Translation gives CASRTGGTRSGELFF.

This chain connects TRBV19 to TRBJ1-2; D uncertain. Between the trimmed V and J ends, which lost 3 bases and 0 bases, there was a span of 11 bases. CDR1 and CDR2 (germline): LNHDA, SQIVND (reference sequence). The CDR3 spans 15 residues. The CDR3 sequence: CASSIWSVANYGYTF. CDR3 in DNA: TGTGCCAGTAGTATTTGGAGTGTGGCTAACTATGGCTACACCTTC.

The CDR3 sequence is CASSITTSGRALEQFF. CDR3 nucleotides: TGTGCCAGTAGTATAACAACTAGCGGGAGGGCCCTTGAGCAGTTCTTC. The rearrangement joins TRBV19 to TRBJ2-1; 13 bases map to TRBD2. CDR1 and CDR2 (germline): LNHDA, SQIVND (reference sequence). Trimming took 2 bases from V and 9 from J; bases not matched to a gene: 7. The CDR3 loop spans 16 amino acids.

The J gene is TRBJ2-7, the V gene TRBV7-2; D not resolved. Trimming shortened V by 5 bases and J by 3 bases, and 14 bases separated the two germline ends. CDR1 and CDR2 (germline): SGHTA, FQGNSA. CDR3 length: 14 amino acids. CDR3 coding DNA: TGTGCCAGCAGCCCCCTCTTAGGCTACTACGAGCAGTACTTC. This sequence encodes CASSPLLGYYEQYF.

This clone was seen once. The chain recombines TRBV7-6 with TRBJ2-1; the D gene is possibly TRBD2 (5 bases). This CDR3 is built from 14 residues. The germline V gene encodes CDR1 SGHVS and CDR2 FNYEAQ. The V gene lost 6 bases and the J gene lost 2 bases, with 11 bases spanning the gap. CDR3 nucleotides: TGTGCCAGCAGGTTGGGAGAAACCTACAATGAGCAGTTCTTC. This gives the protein CASRLGETYNEQFF.

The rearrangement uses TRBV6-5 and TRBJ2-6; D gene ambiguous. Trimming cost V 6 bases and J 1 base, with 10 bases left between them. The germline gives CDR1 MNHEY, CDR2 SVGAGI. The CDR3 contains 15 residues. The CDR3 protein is CASRLGSSGANVLTF. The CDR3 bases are TGTGCCAGCAGATTAGGTAGTTCTGGGGCCAACGTCCTGACTTTC.

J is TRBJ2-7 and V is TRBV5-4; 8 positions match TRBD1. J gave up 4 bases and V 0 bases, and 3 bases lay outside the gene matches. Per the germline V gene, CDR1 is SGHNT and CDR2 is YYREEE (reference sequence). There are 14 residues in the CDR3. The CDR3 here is CASSLGTGFYEQYF. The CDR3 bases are TGTGCCAGCAGCTTGGGGACAGGGTTTTACGAGCAGTACTTC.

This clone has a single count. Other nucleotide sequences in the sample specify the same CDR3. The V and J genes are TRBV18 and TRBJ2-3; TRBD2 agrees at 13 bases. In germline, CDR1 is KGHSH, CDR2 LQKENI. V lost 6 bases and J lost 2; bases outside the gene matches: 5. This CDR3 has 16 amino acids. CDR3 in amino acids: CASSPTSGGLTDTQYF. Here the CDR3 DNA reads TGTGCCAGCTCTCCGACTAGCGGGGGGCTCACAGATACGCAGTATTTT.

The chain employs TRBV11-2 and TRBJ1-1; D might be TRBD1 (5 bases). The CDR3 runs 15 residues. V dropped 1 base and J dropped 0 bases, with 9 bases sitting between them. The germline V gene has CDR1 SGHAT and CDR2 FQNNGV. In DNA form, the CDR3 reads TGTGCCAGCAGCTTAGTTGCGGGGGTGAACACTGAAGCTTTCTTT. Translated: CASSLVAGVNTEAFF.

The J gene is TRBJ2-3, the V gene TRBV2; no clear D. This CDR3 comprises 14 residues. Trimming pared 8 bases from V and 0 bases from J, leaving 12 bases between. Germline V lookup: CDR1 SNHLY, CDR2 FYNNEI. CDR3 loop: CASAPKRSTDTQYF. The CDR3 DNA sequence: TGTGCCAGCGCACCGAAACGAAGCACAGATACGCAGTATTTT.

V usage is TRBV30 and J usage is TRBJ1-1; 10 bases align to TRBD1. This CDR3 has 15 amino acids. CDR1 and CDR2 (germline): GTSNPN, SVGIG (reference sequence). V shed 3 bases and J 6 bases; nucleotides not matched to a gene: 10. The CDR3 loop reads CAWRHRDRGRAEAFF. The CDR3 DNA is TGTGCCTGGAGACACCGGGACAGGGGCCGGGCTGAAGCTTTCTTT.

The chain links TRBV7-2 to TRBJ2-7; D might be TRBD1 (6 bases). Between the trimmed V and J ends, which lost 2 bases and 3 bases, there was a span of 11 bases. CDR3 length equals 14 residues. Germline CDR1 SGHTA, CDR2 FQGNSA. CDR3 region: CASSLRQDHYEQYF. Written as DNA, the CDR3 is TGTGCCAGCAGCTTACGACAGGATCACTACGAGCAGTACTTC. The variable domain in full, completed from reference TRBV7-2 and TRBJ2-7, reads GAGVSQSPSNKVTEKGKDVELRCDPISGHTALYWYRQSLGQGLEFLIYFQGNSAPDKSGLPSDRFSAERTGGSVSTLTIQRTQQEDSAVYLCASSLRQDHYEQYFGPGTRLTVT.

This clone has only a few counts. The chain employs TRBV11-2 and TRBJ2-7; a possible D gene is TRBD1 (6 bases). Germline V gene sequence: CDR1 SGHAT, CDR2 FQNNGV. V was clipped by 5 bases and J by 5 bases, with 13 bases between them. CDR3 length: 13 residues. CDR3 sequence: CASSRRDTHEQYF. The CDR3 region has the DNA TGTGCCAGCAGCCGTCGGGACACCCACGAGCAGTACTTC.

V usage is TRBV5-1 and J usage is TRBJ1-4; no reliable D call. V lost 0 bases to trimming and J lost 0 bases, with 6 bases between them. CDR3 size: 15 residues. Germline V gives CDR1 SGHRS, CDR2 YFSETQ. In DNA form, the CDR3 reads TGCGCCAGCAGCTTGGCTGTTGCAACTAATGAAAAACTGTTTTTT. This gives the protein CASSLAVATNEKLFF.